The present TCR beta chain was sequenced within a study of cytomegalovirus exposure and HLA in healthy donors. The study, taken as a whole, reports: A few chains tied to CMV proved CMV antigen-specific in vitro.

The protocol was immunoSEQ multiplex PCR, while the TCRdb copy is restricted to in-frame clones and leaves out a portion. The data contain around 160,000 clones, around four fifths of them singletons. The ends lost 1 base at V and 0 bases at J; junction bases unmatched: 0. Per the germline V gene, CDR1 is SGHNT and CDR2 is YENEEA. This CDR3 spans 14 amino acids. A note on this clone: What it recognizes is unknown.

The donors were members of the validation cohort comprising about 120 subjects, separate from the roughly 670-subject first cohort. The origin of this receptor is a man aged 25-45 years in good health and CMV-seropositive. Sequencing used PBMCs. The chain employs TRBV11-3 and TRBJ2-7; 7 nucleotides agree with TRBD2. CDR3 amino acids: CASSLGGSSYEQYF. CDR3 bases: TGTGCCAGCAGCTTAGGCGGGAGCTCCTACGAGCAGTACTTC.